The rows below give T cell receptor beta chains drawn from one sample of a study of metastatic and nonmetastatic thyroid tumors. MiXCR re-clonotyped the PCR reads for TCRdb. In the table there are 30,000 to 45,000 clones, around a third of which are singletons. Specimen: tumor tissue. These receptors were obtained from a female donor with papillary thyroid cancer or a benign thyroid nodule (not recorded which). Some clones in this sample may be carry-over from other donors' samples. Both conserved end residues are part of each CDR3. A D gene is named only where the DNA matches it firmly. For some rows the clone size is stated as once, few or many, or as a class when expanded; others skip it.

D,size,J,V,CDR3,DNA
-,-,TRBJ1-6,TRBV5-1,CASSLAYPRTAPNNSPLHF,TGCGCCAGCAGCTTGGCCTACCCTAGGACAGCACCTAATAATTCACCCCTCCACTTT
TRBD1,few,TRBJ2-2,TRBV6-1,CASSDQGVAEAGELFF,TGTGCCAGCAGTGACCAGGGGGTAGCAGAAGCCGGGGAGCTGTTTTTT
-,-,TRBJ2-1,TRBV20-1,CSAAGWGESYNEQFF,TGCAGTGCTGCGGGTTGGGGGGAATCCTACAATGAGCAGTTCTTC
-,few,TRBJ2-7,TRBV12-3/TRBV12-4,CASSLLHGEQYF,TGTGCCAGCAGTTTACTACATGGTGAGCAGTACTTC
TRBD2,-,TRBJ2-1,TRBV12-3/TRBV12-4,CASSLGLAGGLSSYNEQFF,TGTGCCAGCAGTTTGGGACTAGCGGGAGGGTTGAGCTCCTACAATGAGCAGTTCTTC
TRBD1,-,TRBJ1-1,TRBV7-8,CASSLAQGARTEAFF,TGTGCCAGCAGCTTAGCACAGGGGGCTCGGACTGAAGCTTTCTTT
TRBD1,-,TRBJ1-1,TRBV19,CASSTHLRGQGSAFF,TGTGCCAGTAGTACCCACCTTCGCGGACAGGGATCAGCTTTCTTT
TRBD2,-,TRBJ2-1,TRBV27,CASRGLAGNNEQFF,TGTGCCAGCAGGGGACTAGCGGGGAACAATGAGCAGTTCTTC
-,few,TRBJ2-2,TRBV2,CASLWLENTGELFF,TGTGCCAGCCTGTGGCTAGAGAACACCGGGGAGCTGTTTTTT
TRBD1,few,TRBJ1-5,TRBV2,CASRTGQVSQPQHF,TGTGCCAGCAGGACAGGACAGGTCAGTCAGCCCCAGCATTTT
-,-,TRBJ2-3,TRBV5-1,CASSLAVNGAIDTQYF,TGCGCCAGCAGCTTGGCAGTGAACGGGGCGATAGATACGCAGTATTTT
TRBD1,-,TRBJ2-7,TRBV27,CASSSAGQGIPYEQYF,TGTGCCAGCAGTTCTGCGGGACAGGGGATTCCCTACGAGCAGTACTTC
-,few,TRBJ2-3,TRBV28,CASSPNTHGRTDTQYF,TGTGCCAGCAGTCCTAATACACATGGACGCACAGATACGCAGTATTTT
-,few,TRBJ2-7,TRBV6-1,CASSESGGKISYEQYF,TGTGCCAGCAGTGAAAGTGGTGGGAAGATCTCGTACGAGCAGTACTTC
-,-,TRBJ1-6,TRBV18,CASSEQSAGKGFNSPLHF,TGTGCCAGCTCGGAGCAGTCCGCAGGGAAGGGATTTAATTCACCCCTCCACTTT
-,few,TRBJ1-4,TRBV12-3/TRBV12-4,CASRLAEKLFF,TGTGCCAGCAGGCTTGCAGAAAAACTGTTTTTT
-,-,TRBJ2-3,TRBV16,CASSQSVATDTQYF,TGTGCCAGCAGCCAATCGGTTGCCACAGATACGCAGTATTTT
-,-,TRBJ2-3,TRBV10-1,CASHLGKKGFSSTDTQYF,TGCGCCAGCCATCTGGGCAAAAAGGGGTTTTCGAGCACAGATACGCAGTATTTT
TRBD1,few,TRBJ1-2,TRBV6-1,CASRRQGSWYGYTF,TGTGCCAGCAGAAGACAGGGCTCTTGGTATGGCTACACCTTC
TRBD2,-,TRBJ2-1,TRBV5-1,CASSLGLAGVNEQFF,TGCGCCAGCAGCTTGGGACTAGCGGGAGTTAACGAGCAGTTCTTC
TRBD1,once,TRBJ2-3,TRBV11-3,CASSYRGQGTDTQYF,TGTGCCAGCAGCTACCGGGGACAGGGCACAGATACGCAGTATTTT
TRBD2,once,TRBJ2-1,TRBV20-1,CSASRLAVIYNEQFF,TGCAGTGCTAGTAGACTAGCGGTGATATACAATGAGCAGTTCTTC
-,few,TRBJ2-1,TRBV28,CASSLIAISYNEQFF,TGTGCCAGCAGTTTAATAGCAATCTCCTACAATGAGCAGTTCTTC
-,-,TRBJ2-3,TRBV6-1,CASSQTGDTDTQYF,TGTGCCAGCAGTCAAACGGGGGACACAGATACGCAGTATTTT
-,-,TRBJ2-7,TRBV9,CASSFPGGEQYF,TGTGCCAGCAGCTTCCCCGGTGGCGAGCAGTACTTC
-,-,TRBJ2-1,TRBV20-1,CSATGLRGHEQFF,TGCAGTGCAACAGGGCTTAGGGGCCATGAGCAGTTCTTC
TRBD1,-,TRBJ1-4,TRBV5-1,CASSLYATGEEKLFF,TGCGCCAGCAGCTTGTATGCGACAGGGGAGGAAAAACTGTTTTTT
-,-,TRBJ1-6,TRBV19,CASSIQVWVSLHF,TGTGCCAGTAGTATCCAGGTTTGGGTGTCCCTCCACTTT
TRBD1,-,TRBJ1-1,TRBV12-3/TRBV12-4,CASSLPFDDRGAEAFF,TGTGCCAGCAGTTTACCCTTTGATGACAGGGGTGCTGAAGCTTTCTTT
-,-,TRBJ2-1,TRBV6-1,CASSETIRAFF,TGTGCCAGCAGTGAAACCATAAGGGCGTTCTTC
-,-,TRBJ1-2,TRBV7-9,CASSTSGASGGYTF,TGTGCCAGCAGCACCTCCGGGGCCTCGGGTGGCTACACCTTC
-,-,TRBJ2-7,TRBV20-1,CSARVGVNPADF,TGCAGTGCTCGCGTCGGGGTCAACCCTGCAGACTTC
TRBD2,few,TRBJ2-1,TRBV2,CASSESGSSVDEQFF,TGTGCCAGCAGTGAAAGCGGGAGCTCGGTGGATGAGCAGTTCTTC
-,-,TRBJ2-2,TRBV6-2/TRBV6-3,CADTGGDGELFF,TGTGCCGACACGGGGGGCGACGGGGAGCTGTTTTTT
TRBD1,many,TRBJ2-3,TRBV27,CASSFWDRATDTQYF,TGTGCCAGCAGTTTTTGGGACAGGGCAACAGATACGCAGTATTTT
-,-,TRBJ2-7,TRBV11-2,CASSLGDYEQYF,TGTGCCAGCAGCTTGGGGGACTACGAGCAGTACTTC
TRBD1,-,TRBJ1-2,TRBV7-8,CASSPSSGGRYGYTF,TGTGCCAGCAGCCCAAGTTCAGGGGGCAGGTATGGCTACACCTTC
TRBD1,-,TRBJ1-4,TRBV29-1,CSVEDRANEKLFF,TGCAGCGTCGAGGACAGGGCTAATGAAAAACTGTTTTTT
-,few,TRBJ1-5,TRBV28,CASSLVFLGLLSNQPQHF,TGTGCCAGCAGTTTGGTTTTTTTAGGACTCCTTAGCAATCAGCCCCAGCATTTT
TRBD2,-,TRBJ2-1,TRBV20-1,CSASEREHEQFF,TGCAGTGCTAGCGAGCGGGAGCATGAGCAGTTCTTC
TRBD1,-,TRBJ2-7,TRBV19,CASSIRGQGTYEQYF,TGTGCCAGTAGTATTCGGGGACAGGGAACCTACGAGCAGTACTTC
TRBD1,once,TRBJ1-2,TRBV5-1,CASSLWGGQDTYGYTF,TGCGCCAGCAGCTTGTGGGGGGGACAGGACACATACGGCTACACCTTC
-,-,TRBJ2-2,TRBV4-2,CASSQGGIGAQTGELFF,TGTGCCAGCAGCCAAGGGGGCATAGGGGCCCAGACCGGGGAGCTGTTTTTT
-,-,TRBJ2-3,TRBV28,CASSSSGLTDTQYF,TGTGCCAGCAGTTCGTCGGGACTCACAGATACGCAGTATTTT
-,-,TRBJ2-7,TRBV6-1,CASSELGLDGGSYEQYF,TGTGCCAGCAGTGAATTGGGACTGGACGGCGGGTCCTACGAGCAGTACTTC
TRBD1,few,TRBJ2-7,TRBV5-1,CASSYGQGISYEQYF,TGCGCCAGCAGCTACGGACAGGGGATCTCCTACGAGCAGTACTTC
TRBD2,-,TRBJ2-1,TRBV7-3,CASSLRAGYNEQFF,TGTGCCAGCAGCTTAAGAGCGGGGTACAATGAGCAGTTCTTC
-,-,TRBJ1-6,TRBV11-2,CASSSGSYNSPLHF,TGTGCCAGCAGCTCGGGCTCCTATAATTCACCCCTCCACTTT
-,-,TRBJ2-7,TRBV11-3,CASSLYTDSYEQYF,TGTGCCAGCAGCTTATACACAGACTCCTACGAGCAGTACTTC
-,few,TRBJ1-5,TRBV2,CASRPDGGGQPQHF,TGTGCCAGCAGGCCTGACGGGGGAGGCCAGCCCCAGCATTTT
-,-,TRBJ1-5,TRBV6-1,CAAGWRGGQPQHF,TGTGCCGCGGGTTGGAGGGGAGGACAGCCCCAGCATTTT
TRBD1,few,TRBJ1-3,TRBV12-3/TRBV12-4,CASSFDRALSGNTIYF,TGTGCCAGCAGTTTCGACAGGGCGTTATCTGGAAACACCATATATTTT
TRBD1,-,TRBJ2-7,TRBV28,CASIGGARGLREQYF,TGTGCCAGCATCGGCGGAGCGAGGGGGCTAAGGGAGCAGTACTTC